The 2 T cell receptor beta chains below all came from one sample that was sequenced in a study of blood T cell repertoires in COVID-19. Sequencing used immunoSEQ multiplex PCR; TCRdb keeps in-frame clones, though not all of them. Counted here are roughly 500,000 clones, roughly 89% occurring once; the ten biggest clones make up about 1%. The sequenced sample consisted of peripheral blood. The receptors come from a young man with COVID-19, enrolled during active disease.

The chain uses TRBV5-5 and TRBJ1-4; D perhaps matches TRBD1 (5 bases). This CDR3 comprises 14 residues. Trimming left V 1 base short and J 4 bases short, with 8 bases between. Germline CDR1 reads SGHKS; CDR2 reads YYEKEE (reference sequence). CDR3 nucleotide sequence: TGTGCCAGCAGCTTGTTGGGGCTTAATGAAAAACTGTTTTTT. It is translated as CASSLLGLNEKLFF.

The chain joins TRBV19 to TRBJ1-4; D gene ambiguous. CDR1 is LNHDA, CDR2 SQIVND, per germline (reference sequence). The CDR3 length is 13 residues. V was cut by 10 bases and J by 10 bases, with 19 bases left in between. Here the CDR3 reads CATATTSRGKLFF. For the CDR3, the DNA is TGTGCCACAGCGACGACCTCCCGGGGAAAACTGTTTTTT.